Listed here are 4 T cell receptor beta chains from one sample, sequenced in a study of molecular identifiers for immune sequencing clone quantification. Each CDR3 protein gets one entry after TCRdb re-called the PCR reads with MiXCR. The sample carries nearly 650,000 distinct CDR3 sequences, roughly 23% recorded once. The sequencing sample was made of naive CD8+ T cells from blood, with Jurkat cell RNA spiked in. Subset in this sample: FACS-sorted CD8+CD4-CCR7+CD45RA+ naive T cells. These receptors all come from a human donor in good health. Some libraries in this study had Jurkat cell RNA spiked in.

A word on this clonotype: This sequence may be a read error, since a much larger clone differs from it by one base. The chain links TRBV5-3 to TRBJ2-6, with D perhaps TRBD2 (6 bases). TRBV5-3 is placed among ORFs of uncertain function. The CDR3 is 16 residues long. DNA of the CDR3: TGTGCCAGCAGCTTGGGCGGGAACTCTGGGGCCAACGTCCTGACTTTC. The encoded protein is CASSLGGNSGANVLTF.

The V gene is TRBV6-6, the J gene TRBJ2-4; possible D gene TRBD1, 7 bases. Between the trimmed V and J ends, which lost 0 bases and 0 bases, there was a span of 12 bases. From germline, CDR1 is MNHNY and CDR2 SVGAGI (reference sequence). CDR3 length equals 17 residues. The CDR3 reads CASSYSEGAVAKNIQYF. The CDR3 DNA is TGTGCCAGCAGTTACTCGGAGGGGGCTGTAGCCAAAAACATTCAGTACTTC.

This clonotype was seen more than once but under ten times. Possible read error: a much larger clone is one base away. The rearrangement joins TRBV12-3 or TRBV12-4 to TRBJ1-1, with D tentatively TRBD1 (5 bases). CDR3 length: 13 residues. CDR3 sequence (DNA): TGTGCCAGCAGTACCAGGGAGGGCACTGAAGCTCTCTTT. Translated: CASSTREGTEALF.

This clonotype was counted only a few times. The chain is built from TRBV9 and TRBJ2-3; 8 nucleotides agree with TRBD2. With V trimmed by 1 base and J by 4 bases, 5 bases remained unmatched. CDR3 length equals 15 residues. CDR1 and CDR2 from the germline V gene are SGDLS and YYNGEE. The CDR3 loop reads CASSVITSGADTQYF. In nucleotides, the CDR3 is TGTGCCAGCAGCGTAATAACTAGCGGCGCAGATACGCAGTATTTT.